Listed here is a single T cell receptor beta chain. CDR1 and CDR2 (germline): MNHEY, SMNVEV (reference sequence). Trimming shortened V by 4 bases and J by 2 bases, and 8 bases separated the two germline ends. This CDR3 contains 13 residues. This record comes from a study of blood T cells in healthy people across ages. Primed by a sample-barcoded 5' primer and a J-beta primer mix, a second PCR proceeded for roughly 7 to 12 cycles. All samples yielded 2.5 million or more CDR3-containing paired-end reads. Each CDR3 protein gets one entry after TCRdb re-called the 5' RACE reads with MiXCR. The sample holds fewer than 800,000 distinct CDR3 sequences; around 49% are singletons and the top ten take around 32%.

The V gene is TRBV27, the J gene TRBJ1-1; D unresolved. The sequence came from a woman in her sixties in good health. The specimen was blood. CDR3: CASSSETNTEAFF. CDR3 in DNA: TGTGCCAGCAGTTCAGAGACCAACACTGAAGCTTTCTTT.